This passage covers 18 T cell receptor beta chains from one sample sequenced in a study of blood T cell repertoires in COVID-19. Sequencing used immunoSEQ multiplex PCR; TCRdb keeps in-frame clones, though not all of them. The profile shows 55,000 to 75,000 clones, about 80% of them singletons. The sequenced sample was peripheral blood. The source of these receptors is a human donor in a cohort sampled during active COVID-19.

The rearrangement links TRBV6-6 to TRBJ2-7; 9 nucleotides match TRBD2. This CDR3 spans 13 amino acids. Germline CDR1 MNHNY, CDR2 SVGAGI (reference sequence). The trim removed 6 bases at V and 6 bases at J, leaving 6 bases unmatched. Here the CDR3 DNA reads TGTGCCAGCAGCCCCGGACTAGCGCTCGAGCAGTACTTC. Its protein is CASSPGLALEQYF.

The rearrangement uses TRBV10-3 and TRBJ1-1; D possibly corresponds to TRBD1 (5 bases). V lost 2 bases to trimming and J lost 6 bases, with 16 bases between them. There are 15 residues in the CDR3. The germline CDR1 and CDR2 sequences are ENHRY and SYGVKD. CDR3 nucleotide sequence: TGTGCCATCAGTGAGGGAATGGAGGGGAGGGCTGAAGCTTTCTTT. Protein sequence: CAISEGMEGRAEAFF.

V usage is TRBV21-1 and J usage is TRBJ2-5; the table calls TRBD2, which could not be checked here. TRBV21-1 represents a pseudogene. There are 19 residues in the CDR3. DNA of the CDR3: TGTGCCAGCAGCAAAGGGGAGAGAAGTCTTAAGGGCCTCCAAGAGACCCAGTACTTC. Translating it yields CASSKGERSLKGLQETQYF.

This chain connects TRBV28 to TRBJ1-2; 7 bases are a match to TRBD1. The CDR3 extends over 14 amino acids. CDR1 is MDHEN, CDR2 SYDVKM, per germline. Trimming cost V 7 bases and J 8 bases; bases outside gene matches: 13. CDR3 coding DNA: TGTGCCAGCATTCCAACAGGGGTTGTCGGAGGCTACACCTTC. This codes for CASIPTGVVGGYTF.

The genes are TRBV3-1 (or the pseudogene TRBV3-2) and TRBJ2-7; D is unresolved. V lost 1 base and J 4 bases, leaving 11 bases between the germline ends. The CDR3 is 14 amino acids. In germline, CDR1 is LGHDT, CDR2 YNNKEL (reference sequence). CDR3 coding DNA: TGTGCCAGCAGCCAAGGTGTACAGTCTTACGAGCAGTACTTC. Protein: CASSQGVQSYEQYF.

A remark on this clone: A single base separates this from a much larger clone, so it may be a read error. The V gene is TRBV3-1 (or the pseudogene TRBV3-2), the J gene TRBJ2-2, with 7 bases identical to TRBD1. Trimming took 4 bases from V and 0 from J; bases not matched to a gene: 2. Germline V lookup: CDR1 LGHDT, CDR2 YNNKEL (reference sequence). The CDR3 loop spans 15 amino acids. The CDR3 DNA follows: TGTGCCAGCAGCCCCGGGACAGCGAACACCGGGGAGCTGTTTTTT. It translates to CASSPGTANTGELFF.

The chain carries TRBV5-6 and TRBJ1-1; D might be TRBD1 (6 bases). The CDR3 contains 13 residues. The germline V and J ends were trimmed by 4 bases and 9 bases, with 16 bases remaining between them. Germline CDR1 is SGHDT and CDR2 is YYEEEE. The CDR3 DNA reads TGTGCCAGCAGCCCCAGGGGTCCTTACCAAGCTTTCTTT. This sequence encodes CASSPRGPYQAFF.

V usage is TRBV12-3 or TRBV12-4 and J usage is TRBJ1-5; D is perhaps TRBD1 (5 bases). This CDR3 region has 13 residues. V was clipped by 8 bases and J by 9 bases, with 17 bases between them. CDR3 DNA sequence: TGTGCCAGCTGCCACGGAGGGGATCGGCCCCAGCATTTT. Encoded protein: CASCHGGDRPQHF.

This rearrangement joins TRBV4-2 to TRBJ2-5; TRBD2 agrees at 9 bases. V dropped 1 base and J dropped 5; count of bases not matched to a gene: 8. Germline lookup yields CDR1 LGHNA and CDR2 YNFKEQ. The CDR3 length is 16 residues. CDR3 protein: CASSQVQAGGRETQYF. The CDR3 bases are TGTGCCAGCAGCCAAGTCCAAGCGGGAGGCCGGGAGACCCAGTACTTC.

This chain uses TRBV28 with TRBJ1-1; D gene uncertain. V lost 6 bases to trimming and J lost 1 base, with 12 bases between them. This CDR3 has 14 residues. The germline V gene has CDR1 MDHEN and CDR2 SYDVKM. This CDR3 reads CASSPGSPNTEAFF. CDR3 coding DNA: TGTGCCAGCAGCCCCGGGAGCCCGAACACTGAAGCTTTCTTT.

The CDR3 here is CATRPGIQENTEAFF. The CDR3 nucleotides read TGTGCCACCAGACCTGGGATACAGGAGAACACTGAAGCTTTCTTT. This chain uses TRBV15 with TRBJ1-1, with D possibly matching TRBD1 (5 bases). This CDR3 has 15 residues. Germline V lookup: CDR1 LNHNV, CDR2 YYDKDF (reference sequence). Trimming took off 6 bases at V and 1 base at J, with 15 bases between the two ends.

The genes are TRBV7-2 and TRBJ2-1; 10 bases map to TRBD2. The CDR3 has 14 amino acids. Germline CDR1 is SGHTA and CDR2 is FQGNSA. J lost 9 bases, V lost 3 bases, and 5 bases had no gene match. The CDR3 protein is CASSFSSGGSEQFF. In DNA, the CDR3 is TGTGCCAGCAGCTTTTCTAGCGGGGGATCTGAGCAGTTCTTC.

V and J are TRBV9 and TRBJ1-4, with 8 bases that match TRBD1. Germline V lookup: CDR1 SGDLS, CDR2 YYNGEE. With 0 bases clipped from V and 8 bases from J, the junction kept 12 bases outside the gene matches. The CDR3 is 17 residues long. Here the CDR3 DNA reads TGTGCCAGCAGCGTAGCCGGACAGGGACTTGTAGGCGAAAAACTGTTTTTT. It encodes CASSVAGQGLVGEKLFF.

V gene TRBV11-2 combines with J gene TRBJ1-5; the D is unclear. The germline V gene has CDR1 SGHAT and CDR2 FQNNGV. V was cut by 5 bases and J by 3 bases, with 11 bases left in between. The CDR3 totals 14 residues. DNA for the CDR3: TGTGCCAGCAGCCTAGGACGGGTCAATCAGCCCCAGCATTTT. Protein product: CASSLGRVNQPQHF. Based on the CDR3 plus reference TRBV11-2 and TRBJ1-5, the full variable domain is EAGVAQSPRYKIIEKRQSVAFWCNPISGHATLYWYQQILGQGPKLLIQFQNNGVVDDSQLPKDRFSAERLKGVDSTLKIQPAKLEDSAVYLCASSLGRVNQPQHFGDGTRLSIL.

V is TRBV24-1 and J is TRBJ2-2, with a possible D match to TRBD1 (6 bases). Between the trimmed V and J ends, which lost 4 bases and 6 bases, there was a span of 11 bases. Germline V lookup: CDR1 KGHDR, CDR2 SFDVKD. The CDR3 length is 14 residues. CDR3 sequence: CATSDARGSGELFF. As DNA, the CDR3 is TGTGCCACCAGTGACGCCAGGGGCTCCGGGGAGCTGTTTTTT.

The V call is TRBV10-3, the J call TRBJ2-7, with unresolved D. Between the trimmed V and J ends, which lost 3 bases and 4 bases, there was a span of 7 bases. Germline CDR1 is ENHRY and CDR2 is SYGVKD. The CDR3 is 12 residues long. CDR3: CAISDSEYEQYF. The CDR3 DNA is TGTGCCATCAGTGACAGCGAATACGAGCAGTACTTC.

V and J are TRBV7-9 and TRBJ1-3; unclear D gene. This CDR3 is 13 amino acids long. Germline CDR1 is SEHNR and CDR2 is FQNEAQ (reference sequence). Trimming left V 5 bases short and J 7 bases short, with 12 bases between. Here the CDR3 reads CASSLDGRNTIYF. The CDR3 DNA reads as TGTGCCAGCAGCCTGGACGGGAGGAACACCATATATTTT.

The chain couples TRBV27 to TRBJ1-2, with D unclear. The CDR3 consists of 13 residues. Per germline, CDR1 MNHEY and CDR2 SMNVEV (reference sequence). V was trimmed by 6 bases and J by 5 bases, leaving 13 bases between them. The DNA for the CDR3 is TGTGCCAGCAGCCTGCGGGGAGAGTATGGCTACACCTTC. Protein: CASSLRGEYGYTF.